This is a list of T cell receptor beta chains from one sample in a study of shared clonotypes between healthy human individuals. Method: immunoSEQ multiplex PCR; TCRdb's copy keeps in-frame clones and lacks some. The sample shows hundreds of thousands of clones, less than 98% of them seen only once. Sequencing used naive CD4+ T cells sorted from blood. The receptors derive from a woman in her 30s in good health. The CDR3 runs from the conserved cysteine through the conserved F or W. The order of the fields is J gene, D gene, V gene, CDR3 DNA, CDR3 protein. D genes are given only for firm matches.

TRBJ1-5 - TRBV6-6 TGTGCCAGCAGTACATCAGGAGAATATAGCAATCAGCCCCAGCATTTT CASSTSGEYSNQPQHF
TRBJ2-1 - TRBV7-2 TGTGCCAGCAGCTCCCCGGGCTACAATGAGCAGTTCTTC CASSSPGYNEQFF
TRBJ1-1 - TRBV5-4 TGTGCCAGCAGCTTTGCTGAGTCTGAAGCTTTCTTT CASSFAESEAFF
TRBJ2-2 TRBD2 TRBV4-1 TGCGCCAGCAGCCAAGACGGGAGGGATACCGGGGAGCTGTTTTTT CASSQDGRDTGELFF
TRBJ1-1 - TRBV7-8 TGTGCCAGCAGCTTATTGGCAGGGTCGGTCACTGAAGCTTTCTTT CASSLLAGSVTEAFF
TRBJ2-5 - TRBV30 TGTGCCTGGGCCGGGACGGCCGAGGGGACCCAGTACTTC CAWAGTAEGTQYF
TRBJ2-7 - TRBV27 TGTGCCAGCAAAGGCAGGGACAAATACGAGCAGTACTTC CASKGRDKYEQYF
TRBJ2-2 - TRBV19 TGTGCCAGTAGTATTTCAAGGAACACCGGGGAGCTGTTTTTT CASSISRNTGELFF
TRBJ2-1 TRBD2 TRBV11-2 TGTGCCAGCAGTCTCTCTCTTGCGGGAGCCTACAATGAGCAGTTCTTC CASSLSLAGAYNEQFF
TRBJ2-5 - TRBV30 TGTGCCTGGAGCAGGCTGAGGACAAGGCAAGAGACCCAGTACTTC CAWSRLRTRQETQYF
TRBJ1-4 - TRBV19 TGTGCCAGTAGTATTTCGGGGGAAGAAAAACTGTTTTTT CASSISGEEKLFF
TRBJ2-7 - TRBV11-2 TGTGCCAGCAGCCCCCCCGGGGGATTGTACGAGCAGTACTTC CASSPPGGLYEQYF
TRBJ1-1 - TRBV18 TGTGCCAGCTCACCACGAGGGGTCGGCACTGAAGCTTTCTTT CASSPRGVGTEAFF
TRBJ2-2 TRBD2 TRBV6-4 TGTGCCAGCAGTGACTCCGGGACTAGCGTGGACACCGGGGAGCTGTTTTTT CASSDSGTSVDTGELFF
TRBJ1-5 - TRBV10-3 TGTGCCATCAGTGAGTCTGGCGTAGTCAATCAGCCCCAGCATTTT CAISESGVVNQPQHF
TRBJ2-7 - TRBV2 TGTGCCAGCCGGGGGAGCTCCTACGAGCAGTACTTC CASRGSSYEQYF
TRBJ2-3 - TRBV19 TGTGCCAGTAGTACCCGGGCATACAGCACAGATACGCAGTATTTT CASSTRAYSTDTQYF
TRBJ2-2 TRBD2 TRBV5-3 TGTGCCAGAAGCTACGGACTAGCGGGCCTCTCGAACACCGGGGAGCTGTTTTTT CARSYGLAGLSNTGELFF
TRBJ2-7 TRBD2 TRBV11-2 TGTGCCAGCAGCTTAGTCAGCGGGAGTTCGGACGAGCAGTACTTC CASSLVSGSSDEQYF
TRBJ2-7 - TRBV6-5 TGTGCCAGCAGGGAGGGTCAGGGGACCTACGAGCAGTACTTC CASREGQGTYEQYF
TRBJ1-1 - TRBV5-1 TGCGCCAGCAGCGATCGTTCGGGACCCATGAACACTGAAGCTTTCTTT CASSDRSGPMNTEAFF
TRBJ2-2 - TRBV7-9 TGTGCCAGCAGTATTGCTAACACCGGGGAGCTGTTTTTT CASSIANTGELFF